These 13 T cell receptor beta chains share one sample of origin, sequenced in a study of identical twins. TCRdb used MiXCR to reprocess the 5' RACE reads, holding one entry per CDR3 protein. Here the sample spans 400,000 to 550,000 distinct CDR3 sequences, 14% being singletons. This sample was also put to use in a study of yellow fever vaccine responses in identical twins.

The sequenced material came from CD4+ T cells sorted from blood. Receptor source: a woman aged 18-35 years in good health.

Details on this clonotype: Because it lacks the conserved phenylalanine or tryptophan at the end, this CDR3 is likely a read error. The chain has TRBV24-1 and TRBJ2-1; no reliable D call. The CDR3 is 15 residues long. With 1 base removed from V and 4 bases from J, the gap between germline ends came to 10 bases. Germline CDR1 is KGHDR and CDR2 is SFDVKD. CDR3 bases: TGTGCCACCAGTGATTTAGGGCCTGAGTACAATGAGCAGTTCTTA. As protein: CATSDLGPEYNEQFL.

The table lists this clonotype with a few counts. In DNA form, the CDR3 reads TGTGCCAGCAGTCCGAGTTGGGACAGCATCCAAGAGACCCAGTACTTC. It specifies CASSPSWDSIQETQYF. This chain uses TRBV6-2 or TRBV6-3 with TRBJ2-5, with TRBD1 matching 7 bases. V lost 5 bases, J lost 1 base, and 10 bases stayed unmatched. This CDR3 has 16 amino acids. From germline, CDR1 is MNHEY and CDR2 SVGEGT.

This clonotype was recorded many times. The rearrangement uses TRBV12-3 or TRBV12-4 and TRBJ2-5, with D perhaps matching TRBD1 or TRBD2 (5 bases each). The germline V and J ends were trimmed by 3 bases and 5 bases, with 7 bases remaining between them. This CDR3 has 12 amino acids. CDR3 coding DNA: TGTGCCAGCAGTTTCGAGGGGGAGACCCAGTACTTC. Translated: CASSFEGETQYF.

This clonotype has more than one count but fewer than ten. The CDR3 DNA is TGCAGCGTTGAAGATTATCCAGGCACAGATACGCAGTATTTT. Translation: CSVEDYPGTDTQYF. The V and J genes are TRBV29-1 and TRBJ2-3; D is unresolved. Per germline, CDR1 SQVTM and CDR2 ANQGSEA. This CDR3 comprises 14 residues. V was pared by 0 bases and J by 1 base, with 8 bases between.

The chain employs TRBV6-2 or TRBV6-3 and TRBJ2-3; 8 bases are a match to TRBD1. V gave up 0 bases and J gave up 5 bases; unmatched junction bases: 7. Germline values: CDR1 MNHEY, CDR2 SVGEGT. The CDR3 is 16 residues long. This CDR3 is CASSYSAGGIEDTQYF. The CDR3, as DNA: TGTGCCAGCAGTTACTCGGCAGGGGGCATTGAAGATACGCAGTATTTT.

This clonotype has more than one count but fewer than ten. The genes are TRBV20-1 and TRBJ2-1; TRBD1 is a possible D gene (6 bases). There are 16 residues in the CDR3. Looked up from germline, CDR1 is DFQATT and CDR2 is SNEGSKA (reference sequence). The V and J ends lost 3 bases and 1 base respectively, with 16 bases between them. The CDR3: CSARILIGQSYNEQFF. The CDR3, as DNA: TGCAGTGCTAGGATTTTGATCGGACAGTCCTACAATGAGCAGTTCTTC.

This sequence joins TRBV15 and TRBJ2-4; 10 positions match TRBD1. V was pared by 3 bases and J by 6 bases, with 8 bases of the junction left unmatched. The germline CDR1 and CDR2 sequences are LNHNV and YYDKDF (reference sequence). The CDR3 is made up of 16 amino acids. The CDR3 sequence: CATSRGRGQGLNIQYF. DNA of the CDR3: TGTGCCACCAGCAGGGGGAGGGGACAGGGGTTAAACATTCAGTACTTC.

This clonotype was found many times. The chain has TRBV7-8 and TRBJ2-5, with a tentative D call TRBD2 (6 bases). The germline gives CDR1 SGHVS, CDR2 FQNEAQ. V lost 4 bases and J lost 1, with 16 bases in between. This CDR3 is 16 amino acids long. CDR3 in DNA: TGTGCCAGCAGCTACCCGATAGCGGAAGTCCAAGAGACCCAGTACTTC. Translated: CASSYPIAEVQETQYF.

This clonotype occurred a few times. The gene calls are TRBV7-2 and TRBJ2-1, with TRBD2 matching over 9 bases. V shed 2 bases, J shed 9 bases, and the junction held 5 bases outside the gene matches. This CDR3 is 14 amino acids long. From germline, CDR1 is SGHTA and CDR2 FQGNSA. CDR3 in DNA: TGTGCCAGCAGCTTAATGCGGGAGGGGGTTGAGCAGTTCTTC. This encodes CASSLMREGVEQFF.

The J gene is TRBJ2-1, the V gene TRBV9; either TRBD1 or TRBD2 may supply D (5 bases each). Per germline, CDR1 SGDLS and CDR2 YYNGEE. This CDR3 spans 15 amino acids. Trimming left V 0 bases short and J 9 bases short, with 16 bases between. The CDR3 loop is CASSVDSEGFGEQFF. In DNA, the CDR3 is TGTGCCAGCAGCGTAGATAGCGAGGGGTTCGGTGAGCAGTTCTTC.

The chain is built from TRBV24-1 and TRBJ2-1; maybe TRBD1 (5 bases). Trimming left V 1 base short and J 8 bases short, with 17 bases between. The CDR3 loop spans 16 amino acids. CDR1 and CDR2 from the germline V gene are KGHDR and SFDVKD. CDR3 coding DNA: TGTGCCACCAGTGATTTAGGCAGGGTAGGTTCCGATGAGCAGTTCTTC. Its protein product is CATSDLGRVGSDEQFF.

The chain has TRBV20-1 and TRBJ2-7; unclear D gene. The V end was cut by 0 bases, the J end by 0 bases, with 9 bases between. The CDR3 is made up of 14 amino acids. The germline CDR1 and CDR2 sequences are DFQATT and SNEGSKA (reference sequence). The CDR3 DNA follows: TGCAGTGCTAGAGATCTTGGAATCTCCTACGAGCAGTACTTC. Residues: CSARDLGISYEQYF.

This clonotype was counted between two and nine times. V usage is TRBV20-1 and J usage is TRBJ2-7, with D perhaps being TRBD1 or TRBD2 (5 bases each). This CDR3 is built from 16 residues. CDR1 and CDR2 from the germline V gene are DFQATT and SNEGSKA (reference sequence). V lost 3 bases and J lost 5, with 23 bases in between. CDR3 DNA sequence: TGCAGTGCTAGTGGCCACACGGGGCAGCTATACAACGAGCAGTACTTC. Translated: CSASGHTGQLYNEQYF.